The TCR beta chain described here comes from a study of cytomegalovirus exposure and HLA in healthy donors. As concerns this clone: Its antigen remains unknown.

General observations from the study: When presence/absence was analysed, sequencing depth was taken to be roughly uniform across donors. Indistinguishable V segments such as TRBV6-2 and TRBV6-3 were excluded.

The CDR3 totals 14 residues. Germline CDR1 and CDR2: SEHNR and FQNEAQ (reference sequence). V shed 3 bases and J shed 9 bases, with 15 bases lying between them. A multiplex PCR was run with 60 Vbeta primers and 13 Jbeta primers. Method: immunoSEQ multiplex PCR; TCRdb's copy keeps in-frame clones and lacks some. The data show roughly 150,000 clones, roughly 75% seen once. The source of this sequence is a young man in good health and CMV-seropositive. V gene TRBV7-9 combines with J gene TRBJ2-1; D possibly corresponds to TRBD2 (5 bases). Sequenced sample: PBMCs. The CDR3 DNA sequence: TGTGCCAGCAGCTTGGGATGGGCGAGCGGTGAGCAGTTCTTC. It translates to CASSLGWASGEQFF. Drawing the rest from reference TRBV7-9 and TRBJ2-1, the complete variable domain is DTGVSQNPRHKITKRGQNVTFRCDPISEHNRLYWYRQTLGQGPEFLTYFQNEAQLEKSRLLSDRFSAERPKGSFSTLEIQRTEQGDSAMYLCASSLGWASGEQFFGPGTRLTVL.